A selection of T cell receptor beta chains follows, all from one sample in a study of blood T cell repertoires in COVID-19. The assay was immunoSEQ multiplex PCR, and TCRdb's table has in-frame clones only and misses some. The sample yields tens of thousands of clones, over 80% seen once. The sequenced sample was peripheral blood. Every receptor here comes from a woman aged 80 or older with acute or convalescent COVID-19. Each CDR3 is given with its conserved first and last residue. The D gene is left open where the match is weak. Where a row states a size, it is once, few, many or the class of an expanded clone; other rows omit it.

CDR3aa: CSVGQGSGQPQHF; CDR3nt: TGCAGCGTCGGACAGGGCAGTGGTCAGCCCCAGCATTTT; j_gene: TRBJ1-5; v_gene: TRBV29-1; abundance: .; d_gene: TRBD1
CDR3aa: CASTDRVNEKLFF; CDR3nt: TGTGCCAGCACGGACAGAGTTAATGAAAAACTGTTTTTT; j_gene: TRBJ1-4; v_gene: TRBV6-5; abundance: .; d_gene: .
CDR3aa: CASSNFPDTEAFF; CDR3nt: TGTGCCAGCAGCAATTTCCCGGACACTGAAGCTTTCTTT; j_gene: TRBJ1-1; v_gene: TRBV11-3; abundance: once; d_gene: .
CDR3aa: CASTRGNQPQHF; CDR3nt: TGTGCCAGCACTCGCGGCAATCAGCCCCAGCATTTT; j_gene: TRBJ1-5; v_gene: TRBV2; abundance: .; d_gene: .
CDR3aa: CASSPLGQGTNTEAFF; CDR3nt: TGTGCCAGCTCACCATTGGGACAGGGGACGAACACTGAAGCTTTCTTT; j_gene: TRBJ1-1; v_gene: TRBV18; abundance: .; d_gene: TRBD1
CDR3aa: CAWSDGTGGQPQHF; CDR3nt: TGTGCCTGGAGTGATGGGACAGGGGGTCAGCCCCAGCATTTT; j_gene: TRBJ1-5; v_gene: TRBV30; abundance: .; d_gene: TRBD1
CDR3aa: CASSFQNTEAFF; CDR3nt: TGTGCCAGCAGTTTCCAGAACACTGAAGCTTTCTTT; j_gene: TRBJ1-1; v_gene: TRBV6-5; abundance: .; d_gene: .
CDR3aa: CASSLDGGDTQYF; CDR3nt: TGTGCCAGCAGCTTGGATGGCGGAGATACGCAGTATTTT; j_gene: TRBJ2-3; v_gene: TRBV5-5; abundance: once; d_gene: .
CDR3aa: CAWSDRNTIYF; CDR3nt: TGTGCCTGGAGCGACAGAAACACCATATATTTT; j_gene: TRBJ1-3; v_gene: TRBV30; abundance: many; d_gene: .
CDR3aa: CASSEHVTGGFGYTF; CDR3nt: TGTGCCAGCAGTGAACATGTGACAGGGGGCTTTGGCTACACCTTC; j_gene: TRBJ1-2; v_gene: TRBV6-1; abundance: .; d_gene: TRBD1
CDR3aa: CASSRAGGPGSEQFF; CDR3nt: TGTGCCAGCAGCAGAGCGGGAGGGCCGGGATCTGAGCAGTTCTTC; j_gene: TRBJ2-1; v_gene: TRBV7-6; abundance: .; d_gene: TRBD2
CDR3aa: CASSPQPWDWAWDRGVYMNTEAFF; CDR3nt: TGTGCCAGCAGCCCGCAGCCCTGGGACTGGGCCTGGGACAGGGGGGTTTACATGAACACTGAAGCTTTCTTT; j_gene: TRBJ1-1; v_gene: TRBV6-2/TRBV6-3; abundance: .; d_gene: TRBD1
CDR3aa: CASSQPRAGNTEAFF; CDR3nt: TGTGCCAGCAGCCAACCCCGGGCGGGGAACACTGAAGCTTTCTTT; j_gene: TRBJ1-1; v_gene: TRBV3-1/TRBV3-2; abundance: .; d_gene: .
CDR3aa: CASSVGLGPQNTEAFF; CDR3nt: TGTGCCAGCAGCGTAGGACTGGGGCCCCAAAACACTGAAGCTTTCTTT; j_gene: TRBJ1-1; v_gene: TRBV9; abundance: .; d_gene: .
CDR3aa: CASRPKWNTEAFF; CDR3nt: TGTGCCAGCAGGCCTAAGTGGAACACTGAAGCTTTCTTT; j_gene: TRBJ1-1; v_gene: TRBV6-5; abundance: .; d_gene: .
CDR3aa: CASRRDRNYGYTF; CDR3nt: TGTGCCAGCAGGAGGGACAGAAACTATGGCTACACCTTC; j_gene: TRBJ1-2; v_gene: TRBV12-3/TRBV12-4; abundance: few; d_gene: TRBD1
CDR3aa: CASSLLRSGNTIYF; CDR3nt: TGTGCCAGCAGCTTACTTCGCTCTGGAAACACCATATATTTT; j_gene: TRBJ1-3; v_gene: TRBV7-8; abundance: .; d_gene: .
CDR3aa: CASSLSGTGVEAFF; CDR3nt: TGTGCCAGCAGCTTGTCTGGGACAGGGGTTGAAGCTTTCTTT; j_gene: TRBJ1-1; v_gene: TRBV5-4; abundance: .; d_gene: TRBD1
CDR3aa: CASSLVPLNTGELFF; CDR3nt: TGCGCCAGCAGCTTGGTCCCTCTAAACACCGGGGAGCTGTTTTTT; j_gene: TRBJ2-2; v_gene: TRBV5-1; abundance: .; d_gene: .
CDR3aa: CASSSLRGTGVEQYF; CDR3nt: TGCGCCAGCAGCTCCTTGCGGGGGACGGGAGTCGAGCAGTACTTC; j_gene: TRBJ2-7; v_gene: TRBV5-1; abundance: once; d_gene: TRBD2
CDR3aa: CASSLGSYSGRNGELFF; CDR3nt: TGTGCCAGCAGCTTAGGTTCCTATAGCGGGAGAAACGGGGAGCTGTTTTTT; j_gene: TRBJ2-2; v_gene: TRBV11-3; abundance: few; d_gene: TRBD2
CDR3aa: CASRRGQGDDSNQPQHF; CDR3nt: TGTGCCAGTAGGCGGGGACAGGGCGACGATAGCAATCAGCCCCAGCATTTT; j_gene: TRBJ1-5; v_gene: TRBV19; abundance: .; d_gene: TRBD1
CDR3aa: CASSRPLGAGAYNEQFF; CDR3nt: TGTGCCAGCAGCCGCCCCCTGGGAGCGGGGGCCTACAATGAGCAGTTCTTC; j_gene: TRBJ2-1; v_gene: TRBV3-1/TRBV3-2; abundance: .; d_gene: TRBD2
CDR3aa: CASSLRGNTEAFF; CDR3nt: TGTGCCAGCAGCTTACGTGGCAACACTGAAGCTTTCTTT; j_gene: TRBJ1-1; v_gene: TRBV7-2; abundance: .; d_gene: .
CDR3aa: CASSDSGSGNSEQFF; CDR3nt: TGTGCCAGCAGTGACAGCGGGAGTGGAAATTCTGAGCAGTTCTTC; j_gene: TRBJ2-1; v_gene: TRBV25-1; abundance: .; d_gene: TRBD2
CDR3aa: CASSLNGGTEAFF; CDR3nt: TGTGCCAGCAGTTTAAACGGCGGCACTGAAGCTTTCTTT; j_gene: TRBJ1-1; v_gene: TRBV12-3/TRBV12-4; abundance: once; d_gene: .
CDR3aa: CAWSGQGNQPQHF; CDR3nt: TGTGCCTGGAGTGGGCAGGGGAATCAGCCCCAGCATTTT; j_gene: TRBJ1-5; v_gene: TRBV30; abundance: .; d_gene: .
CDR3aa: CASMAGVATNEKLFF; CDR3nt: TGCGCCAGCATGGCAGGCGTCGCAACTAATGAAAAACTGTTTTTT; j_gene: TRBJ1-4; v_gene: TRBV5-1; abundance: .; d_gene: .
CDR3aa: CASSLEGATFSGNTIYF; CDR3nt: TGCGCCAGCAGCTTGGAGGGGGCAACATTCTCTGGAAACACCATATATTTT; j_gene: TRBJ1-3; v_gene: TRBV5-1; abundance: .; d_gene: TRBD1
CDR3aa: CAWSSSGPKNEQFF; CDR3nt: TGTGCCTGGAGTTCCAGCGGACCAAAGAATGAGCAGTTCTTC; j_gene: TRBJ2-1; v_gene: TRBV30; abundance: .; d_gene: .
CDR3aa: CASSLFSTDTQYF; CDR3nt: TGTGCCAGCAGCCTATTTAGCACAGATACGCAGTATTTT; j_gene: TRBJ2-3; v_gene: TRBV5-4; abundance: .; d_gene: .
CDR3aa: CASGPMGGEYNEQFF; CDR3nt: TGTGCTAGTGGTCCCATGGGGGGGGAGTACAATGAGCAGTTCTTC; j_gene: TRBJ2-1; v_gene: TRBV12-5; abundance: .; d_gene: TRBD2
CDR3aa: CASSERGNNGYTF; CDR3nt: TGTGCCAGCAGTGAAAGGGGGAATAATGGCTACACCTTC; j_gene: TRBJ1-2; v_gene: TRBV6-1; abundance: .; d_gene: .
CDR3aa: CAWRQAGGYNEQFF; CDR3nt: TGTGCCTGGAGACAAGCGGGAGGCTACAATGAGCAGTTCTTC; j_gene: TRBJ2-1; v_gene: TRBV30; abundance: .; d_gene: TRBD2
CDR3aa: CAWSTGDRGAEAFF; CDR3nt: TGTGCCTGGAGTACAGGGGACAGGGGAGCTGAAGCTTTCTTT; j_gene: TRBJ1-1; v_gene: TRBV30; abundance: .; d_gene: TRBD1
CDR3aa: CASSYDRASTDTQYF; CDR3nt: TGTGCCAGCAGTTACGACAGGGCTTCCACAGATACGCAGTATTTT; j_gene: TRBJ2-3; v_gene: TRBV6-5; abundance: .; d_gene: TRBD1
CDR3aa: CASSTYSSYEQYF; CDR3nt: TGTGCCAGCAGCACTTACAGCTCCTACGAGCAGTACTTC; j_gene: TRBJ2-7; v_gene: TRBV6-5; abundance: .; d_gene: .
CDR3aa: CASRFRVNTGELFF; CDR3nt: TGTGCCAGCAGGTTCAGGGTGAACACCGGGGAGCTGTTTTTT; j_gene: TRBJ2-2; v_gene: TRBV2; abundance: .; d_gene: .
CDR3aa: CASSTGGGETQYF; CDR3nt: TGCGCCAGCAGCACAGGGGGCGGTGAGACCCAGTACTTC; j_gene: TRBJ2-5; v_gene: TRBV5-1; abundance: .; d_gene: TRBD1
CDR3aa: CASQGTSYEQYF; CDR3nt: TGTGCCAGCCAGGGTACATCCTACGAGCAGTACTTC; j_gene: TRBJ2-7; v_gene: TRBV6-5; abundance: .; d_gene: .
CDR3aa: CASSLGENTEAFF; CDR3nt: TGTGCCAGCAGCTTAGGAGAGAACACTGAAGCTTTCTTT; j_gene: TRBJ1-1; v_gene: TRBV11-2; abundance: .; d_gene: .
CDR3aa: CASSPTSGPTDTQYF; CDR3nt: TGTGCCAGCAGCCCGACTAGCGGCCCCACAGATACGCAGTATTTT; j_gene: TRBJ2-3; v_gene: TRBV7-2; abundance: .; d_gene: TRBD2
CDR3aa: CASSPAQGESPLHF; CDR3nt: TGTGCCAGCAGCCCGGCACAGGGGGAATCACCCCTCCACTTT; j_gene: TRBJ1-6; v_gene: TRBV6-5; abundance: once; d_gene: TRBD1
CDR3aa: CASSVGQGGSFAEAFF; CDR3nt: TGTGCCAGCAGCGTAGGGCAGGGGGGTTCTTTCGCTGAAGCTTTCTTT; j_gene: TRBJ1-1; v_gene: TRBV9; abundance: .; d_gene: TRBD1
CDR3aa: CASSLDDSSYEQYF; CDR3nt: TGTGCCAGCAGCTTAGACGACAGCTCCTACGAGCAGTACTTC; j_gene: TRBJ2-7; v_gene: TRBV11-3; abundance: .; d_gene: .
CDR3aa: CSVEVRRGTTYEQYF; CDR3nt: TGCAGCGTTGAAGTGAGGAGGGGGACTACCTACGAGCAGTACTTC; j_gene: TRBJ2-7; v_gene: TRBV29-1; abundance: few; d_gene: .
CDR3aa: CASSFPGLAAEQFF; CDR3nt: TGTGCCAGCAGTTTCCCCGGACTAGCGGCAGAGCAGTTCTTC; j_gene: TRBJ2-1; v_gene: TRBV27; abundance: .; d_gene: TRBD2
CDR3aa: CATTRAGYGYTF; CDR3nt: TGTGCCACAACAAGGGCAGGGTATGGCTACACCTTC; j_gene: TRBJ1-2; v_gene: TRBV3-1/TRBV3-2; abundance: .; d_gene: .
CDR3aa: CASSLVAPTTKQYF; CDR3nt: TGTGCCAGCAGCTTGGTTGCACCAACTACGAAGCAGTACTTC; j_gene: TRBJ2-7; v_gene: TRBV11-2; abundance: .; d_gene: .
CDR3aa: CASSLDVGLPFHSSGELFF; CDR3nt: TGTGCCAGCAGCTTAGATGTTGGACTACCGTTTCATTCAAGTGGGGAGCTGTTTTTT; j_gene: TRBJ2-2; v_gene: TRBV5-6; abundance: few; d_gene: .
CDR3aa: CASSQADSNQPQHF; CDR3nt: TGCGCCAGCAGCCAGGCGGATAGCAATCAGCCCCAGCATTTT; j_gene: TRBJ1-5; v_gene: TRBV4-1; abundance: .; d_gene: .
CDR3aa: CASSLGLAGAGELFF; CDR3nt: TGTGCCAGCAGCCTAGGACTAGCAGGCGCCGGGGAGCTGTTTTTT; j_gene: TRBJ2-2; v_gene: TRBV7-3; abundance: .; d_gene: TRBD2
CDR3aa: CSVGRIGEGTGALGNYGYTF; CDR3nt: TGCAGCGTTGGTCGGATTGGGGAGGGGACAGGGGCACTGGGTAACTATGGCTACACCTTC; j_gene: TRBJ1-2; v_gene: TRBV29-1; abundance: .; d_gene: TRBD1
CDR3aa: CASSLEERNSPLHF; CDR3nt: TGTGCCAGCAGCTTGGAGGAGAGGAACTCACCCCTCCACTTT; j_gene: TRBJ1-6; v_gene: TRBV5-4; abundance: .; d_gene: .